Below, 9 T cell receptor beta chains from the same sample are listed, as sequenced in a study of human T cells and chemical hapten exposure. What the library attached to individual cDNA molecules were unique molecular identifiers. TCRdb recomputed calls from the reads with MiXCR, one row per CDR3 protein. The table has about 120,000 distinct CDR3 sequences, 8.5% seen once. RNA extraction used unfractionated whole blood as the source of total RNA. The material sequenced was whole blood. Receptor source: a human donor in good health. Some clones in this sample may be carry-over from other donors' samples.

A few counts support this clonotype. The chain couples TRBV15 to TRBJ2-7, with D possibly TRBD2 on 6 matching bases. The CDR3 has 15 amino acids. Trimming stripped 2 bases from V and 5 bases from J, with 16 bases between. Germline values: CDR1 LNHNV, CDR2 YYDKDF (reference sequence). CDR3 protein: CATSRSRAGGDEQYF. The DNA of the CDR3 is TGTGCCACCAGCAGATCCAGAGCGGGCGGAGACGAGCAGTACTTC. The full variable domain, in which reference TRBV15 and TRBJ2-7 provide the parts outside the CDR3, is DAMVIQNPRYQVTQFGKPVTLSCSQTLNHNVMYWYQQKSSQAPKLLFHYYDKDFNNEADTPDNFQSRRPNTSFCFLDIRSPGLGDTAMYLCATSRSRAGGDEQYFGPGTRLTVT.

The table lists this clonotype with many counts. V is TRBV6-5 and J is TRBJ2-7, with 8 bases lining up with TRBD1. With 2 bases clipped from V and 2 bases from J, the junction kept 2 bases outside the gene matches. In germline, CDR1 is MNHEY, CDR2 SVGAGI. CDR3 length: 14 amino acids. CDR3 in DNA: TGTGCCAGCAGTTACGGACAGGGACCCTACGAGCAGTACTTC. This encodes CASSYGQGPYEQYF.

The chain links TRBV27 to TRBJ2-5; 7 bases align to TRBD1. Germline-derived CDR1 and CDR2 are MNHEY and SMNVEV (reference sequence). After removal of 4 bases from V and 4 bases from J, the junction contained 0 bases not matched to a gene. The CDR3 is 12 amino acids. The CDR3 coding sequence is TGTGCCAGCAGTTACAGGGGAGAGACCCAGTACTTC. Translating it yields CASSYRGETQYF.

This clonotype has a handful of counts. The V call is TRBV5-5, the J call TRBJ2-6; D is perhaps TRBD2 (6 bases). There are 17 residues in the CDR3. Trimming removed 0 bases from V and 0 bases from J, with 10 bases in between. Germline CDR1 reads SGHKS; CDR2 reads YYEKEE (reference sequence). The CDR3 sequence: CASSLVAESSGANVLTF. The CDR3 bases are TGTGCCAGCAGCTTGGTAGCGGAAAGCTCTGGGGCCAACGTCCTGACTTTC.

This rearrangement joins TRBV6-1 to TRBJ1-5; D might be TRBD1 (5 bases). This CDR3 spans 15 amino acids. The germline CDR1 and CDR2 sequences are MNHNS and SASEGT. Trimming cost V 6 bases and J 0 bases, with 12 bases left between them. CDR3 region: CASSETATSNQPQHF. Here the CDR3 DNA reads TGTGCCAGCAGCGAGACAGCTACTAGCAATCAGCCCCAGCATTTT.

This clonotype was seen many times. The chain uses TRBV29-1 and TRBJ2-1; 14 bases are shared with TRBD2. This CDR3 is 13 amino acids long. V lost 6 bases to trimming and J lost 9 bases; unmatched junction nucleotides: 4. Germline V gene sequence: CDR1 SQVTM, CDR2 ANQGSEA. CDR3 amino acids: CSVSGLAGAEQFF. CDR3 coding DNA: TGCAGCGTCTCGGGACTAGCGGGAGCTGAGCAGTTCTTC.

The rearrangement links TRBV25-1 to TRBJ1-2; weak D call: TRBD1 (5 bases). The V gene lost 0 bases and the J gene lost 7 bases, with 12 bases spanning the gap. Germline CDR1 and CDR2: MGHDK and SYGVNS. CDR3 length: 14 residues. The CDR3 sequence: CASSEYSAGIGYTF. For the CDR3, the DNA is TGTGCCAGCAGTGAATATTCGGCAGGGATTGGCTACACCTTC.

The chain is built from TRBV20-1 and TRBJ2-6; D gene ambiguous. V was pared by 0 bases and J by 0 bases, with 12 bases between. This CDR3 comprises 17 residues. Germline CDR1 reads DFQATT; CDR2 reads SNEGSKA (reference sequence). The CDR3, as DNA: TGCAGTGCTAGAGATGGGCAGAGAACCTCTGGGGCCAACGTCCTGACTTTC. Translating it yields CSARDGQRTSGANVLTF.

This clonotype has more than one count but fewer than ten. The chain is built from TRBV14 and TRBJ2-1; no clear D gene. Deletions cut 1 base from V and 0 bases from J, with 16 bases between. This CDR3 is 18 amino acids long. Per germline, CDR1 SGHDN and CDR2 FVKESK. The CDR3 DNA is TGTGCCAGCAGCCAAGGGATACATAGCAAAAGCTCCTACAATGAGCAGTTCTTC. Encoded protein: CASSQGIHSKSSYNEQFF.